The source of this T cell receptor (beta chain) is a study of blood T cell repertoires in COVID-19. TCRdb's table, derived via immunoSEQ multiplex PCR, lists solely in-frame clones and lacks some. The sample shows 390,000 or so clones, more than 75% of them seen only once. Per the germline V gene, CDR1 is MNHEY and CDR2 is SMNVEV (reference sequence). V trimming: 4 bases; J trimming: 7 bases; junction bases outside the gene matches: 15. The length of the CDR3 is 17 residues. The TCR comes from a woman between 45 and 65 years old who had recovered from COVID-19. The sequencing input was PBMCs or T cells enriched from blood (not recorded which). The chain links TRBV27 to TRBJ2-3; TRBD2 agrees at 9 bases. CDR3 DNA: TGTGCCAGCAGTTCCCACCACGAGCGGGGGGAAACGAATACGCAGTATTTT. Translating gives CASSSHHERGETNTQYF.